This T cell receptor beta chain was identified during a study of CD8 T cells in Susac syndrome. Included as multiple sclerosis controls were treatment-naive patients who had stable or active relapsing-remitting disease. Study-level points and caveats: Only a relatively small number of individuals were included in the TCR sequencing and HLA analysis.

As to this clonotype: As yet, its antigen is unknown.

Reverse transcription of about 0.45 to 1 ug RNA was performed with random hexamers. With immunoSEQ multiplex PCR, TCR beta CDR3 was amplified across 54 Vbeta and 13 Jbeta. MiXCR, run by TCRdb on the immunoSEQ multiplex PCR reads, gives a single entry per CDR3 protein. The sample has more than 150,000 distinct CDR3 sequences; about 94% are singletons. With 5 bases removed from V and 2 bases from J, the gap between germline ends came to 15 bases. Germline CDR1 is LNHNV and CDR2 is YYDKDF (reference sequence). The CDR3 sequence is 15 residues long. The chain uses TRBV15 and TRBJ1-2; D unclear. The receptor was derived from a human donor with multiple sclerosis. Source material: CD8+ T cells from PBMCs. CDR3 loop: CATSPYRETNYGYTF. The DNA of the CDR3 is TGTGCCACCAGCCCCTACCGGGAAACCAACTATGGCTACACCTTC.